This is a list of T cell receptor beta chains from one sample in a study of cytomegalovirus exposure and HLA in healthy donors. Only in-frame clones appear in the TCRdb table, and some are missing; sequencing was by immunoSEQ multiplex PCR. The sample includes 110,000 to 150,000 clones. Sequencing input: PBMCs. These receptors were taken from a male donor in good health and CMV-seronegative. Each CDR3 is given with its conserved first and last residue. The D gene is left open where the match is weak.

J	V	D	CDR3
TRBJ2-1	TRBV6-6	.	CASSSTSYHEQFF
TRBJ2-7	TRBV19	TRBD1	CASSRDSVSYEQYF
TRBJ1-4	TRBV6-9	TRBD1	CASTEDRAEWFPNEKLFF
TRBJ2-7	TRBV4-1	.	CASSLGEASYEQYF
TRBJ2-7	TRBV7-7	.	CASSPGEGDEQYF
TRBJ1-5	TRBV7-2	.	CARSRVRQPQHF
TRBJ1-1	TRBV29-1	.	CTIRGGGTDTEAFF
TRBJ2-7	TRBV19	TRBD2	CASSLRWTSEFEQYF
TRBJ2-7	TRBV4-3	.	CASSQDIGGIDEQYF
TRBJ1-2	TRBV5-6	TRBD1	CASSLTGTGTGYTF
TRBJ2-2	TRBV27	.	CASQQGWAGELFF
TRBJ1-1	TRBV6-5	TRBD1	CASRHRGRGYTEAFF
TRBJ2-5	TRBV5-4	.	CAASVRDTEETQYF
TRBJ2-5	TRBV20-1	.	CSARGRETQYF
TRBJ1-2	TRBV25-1	.	CASTGSSGYTF
TRBJ1-4	TRBV11-3	.	CASSSTGDNEKLFF
TRBJ1-1	TRBV6-4	.	CASRTAMNTEAFF
TRBJ2-1	TRBV4-3	TRBD2	CASSQQISGAPMHEQFF
TRBJ1-5	TRBV19	TRBD1	CASSVGAGGGNQPQHF
TRBJ2-1	TRBV29-1	.	CSVEKENNEQFF
TRBJ1-6	TRBV27	.	CASSLRLLNSPLHF
TRBJ1-5	TRBV18	TRBD1	CASSSDREKWNQPQHF
TRBJ1-2	TRBV4-2	.	CASSQDSGGRAIKNYGYTF
TRBJ1-1	TRBV6-5	.	CASSYSGGSEAFF
TRBJ2-1	TRBV30	TRBD2	CALGLAGVREQFF
TRBJ2-5	TRBV15	.	CATSVTVYQETQYF
TRBJ2-1	TRBV14	.	CASSQRLDSQQFF
TRBJ1-2	TRBV28	TRBD1	CASRSTGVIFGYTF
TRBJ1-4	TRBV18	.	CASSPPVRGPSLTNEKLFF
TRBJ1-1	TRBV30	TRBD1	CAWSLWIRTGALSTEAFF
TRBJ2-2	TRBV29-1	.	CSVAWSLNTGELFF
TRBJ1-1	TRBV2	.	CASKMGELDTEAFF
TRBJ2-1	TRBV29-1	TRBD2	CSVELAGLNEQFF
TRBJ2-1	TRBV4-3	TRBD2	CASSQGLSGGHYNEQFF
.	TRBV7-9	TRBD2	CASSLGGLAGSYYEQYF
TRBJ2-2	TRBV28	.	CASSLLTVTGELFF
TRBJ2-7	TRBV19	.	CASSFGTYEQYF
TRBJ1-4	TRBV7-9	.	CASSFRTAFVEKLFF
TRBJ1-5	TRBV6-1	.	CASSEAGRQPQHF
TRBJ1-1	TRBV19	.	CASRENSFTEAFF
TRBJ1-1	TRBV6-5	.	CASSLPGGGNTEAFF
TRBJ2-7	TRBV6-1	TRBD1	CASSAPTGGSWPNDYEQYF
TRBJ2-5	TRBV4-3	TRBD2	CASSPSGGALETQYF
TRBJ2-1	TRBV9	TRBD2	CASSVTFKSGGVYEQFF
TRBJ2-7	TRBV19	TRBD2	CASSIGLAGDGSYEQYF
TRBJ2-3	TRBV6-1	.	CASSAFSPTDTQYF